The next 2 T cell receptor beta chains were all read from a single sample in a study of human T cells and chemical hapten exposure (dated by TCRdb to about 2021). Libraries came from RACE. Reads for this sample came from a NextSeq 500. TCRdb handled the public reads itself, with Q25 trimming in fastp and clone calling in MiXCR, and kept productive beta chains. Rows are combined by CDR3 protein, so each entry shows the most common genes and DNA. This sample is represented by tens of thousands of distinct CDR3 sequences; approximately 10% of them were singletons. The top ten constitute about 7% of the sample. The time point tag for this specimen amounts to: patch test 2, 6 weeks after DPC sensitization. The treatment or condition label here, explained by the study, means: therapeutic diphenylcyclopropenone sensitization with weekly scalp DPC. Sequenced material: whole blood, taken in connection with sensitization to the hapten diphenylcyclopropenone (DPC). All receptors derive from a man aged 25 to 40 with alopecia areata. Some clones in this sample may be carry-over from other donors' samples.

This chain connects TRBV6-2 or TRBV6-3 to TRBJ1-1; 7 nucleotides align to TRBD1. The CDR3 runs 15 residues. The trim removed 5 bases at V and 0 bases at J, leaving 6 bases unmatched. In germline, CDR1 is MNHEY, CDR2 SVGEGT. The CDR3 region is CASSPGQIMNTEAFF. The CDR3 DNA follows: TGTGCCAGCAGTCCGGGACAGATCATGAACACTGAAGCTTTCTTT.

This clonotype was detected ten times or more. The chain couples TRBV18 to TRBJ1-6; 8 bases fit TRBD1. This CDR3 has 15 amino acids. Germline CDR1 reads KGHSH; CDR2 reads LQKENI. After removal of 4 bases from V and 8 bases from J, the junction contained 7 bases not matched to a gene. DNA for the CDR3: TGTGCCAGCTCACAACTGGACAGGGAGGATTCACCCCTCCACTTT. It codes for CASSQLDREDSPLHF.